This T cell receptor beta chain was found in a study of shared clonotypes between healthy human individuals. Comments on this clone: The antigen remains undetermined.

Using immunoSEQ multiplex PCR, the repertoire was profiled, and TCRdb retains in-frame clones only, with some absent. This table has under 2.5 million clones, approximately 90% appearing once. Study findings and constraints: Sequencing of the sorted subsets was shown by rarefaction to be incomplete despite large depth. Four donors shared approximately 5% of their naive CD4 clonotypes. Limited genetic and exposure-history diversity came from having few donors.

Sequencing was done on a sample of naive CD4+ T cells from PBMCs. The subset was: CD45RA+ positively selected. The receptor's source is a man aged 18 to 29 in good health. Some clones in this sample may be carry-over from other donors' samples.

The CDR3: CASSTQGMNTEAFF. CDR3 coding DNA: TGTGCCAGTAGTACTCAGGGGATGAACACTGAAGCTTTCTTT. The chain combines TRBV19 with TRBJ1-1; possibly TRBD1 for D (6 bases). Germline CDR1 and CDR2: LNHDA and SQIVND (reference sequence). The CDR3 covers 14 residues. Trimming removed 4 bases at V and 0 bases at J, with 9 bases between.